The 16 T cell receptor beta chains below come from one sample, sequenced in a study of long-term antiretroviral therapy in people with HIV (dated 2022 in TCRdb). Sequencing of the TRB variable region was done with the immunoSEQ hsTCRB v3.0 assay at survey level resolution. TCRdb carries this immuneACCESS record with in-frame sequences only. Its versions omit some clonotypes, under half of them owing to an unresolved V gene in the studies checked, with the rest unexplained. The sample yields more than 35,000 clones; over 75% were counted once. The top ten hold around 5% of the sample. Here the sequenced sample was unsorted PBMCs, taken 1.5 years after starting antiretroviral therapy. These receptors were collected from a man younger than 35 with HIV.

The genes are TRBV9 and TRBJ2-3, with D perhaps matching TRBD2 (5 bases). Germline CDR1 is SGDLS and CDR2 is YYNGEE. V lost 1 base, J lost 8 bases, and 8 bases lay in between. This CDR3 contains 12 residues. The CDR3 DNA follows: TGTGCCAGCAGCGTACTAGAGGGTACGCAGTATTTT. It specifies CASSVLEGTQYF.

The CDR3 DNA is TGTGCCAGCAGTGTGACTAGCGGGAGTCTCTACGAGCAGTACTTC. It codes for CASSVTSGSLYEQYF. V usage is TRBV28 and J usage is TRBJ2-7, with 12 bases lining up with TRBD2. CDR3 length: 15 residues. The V gene end was trimmed by 5 bases and the J gene end by 3 bases; junction bases not matched to a gene: 5. From germline, CDR1 is MDHEN and CDR2 SYDVKM.

J is TRBJ2-7 and V is TRBV7-9; 11 nucleotides match TRBD1. Trimming cost V 5 bases and J 2 bases; bases outside gene matches: 17. Germline-derived CDR1 and CDR2 are SEHNR and FQNEAQ (reference sequence). The CDR3 runs 19 residues. CDR3 residues: CASSDRTGGSTESPYEQYF. DNA of the CDR3: TGTGCCAGCAGCGACCGGACAGGGGGCTCAACCGAAAGCCCCTACGAGCAGTACTTC.

The rearrangement joins TRBV5-1 to TRBJ1-2; D gene ambiguous. The CDR3 totals 13 residues. The V and J ends lost 4 bases and 0 bases respectively, with 7 bases between them. Germline CDR1 and CDR2: SGHRS and YFSETQ. CDR3 coding DNA: TGCGCCAGCAGCCGAGAAGCTAACTATGGCTACACCTTC. This sequence encodes CASSREANYGYTF.

The chain uses TRBV28 and TRBJ2-2; 14 nucleotides agree with TRBD2. V was clipped by 6 bases and J by 6 bases; unmatched bases: 12. From germline, CDR1 is MDHEN and CDR2 SYDVKM. The CDR3 totals 18 residues. CDR3 sequence reads: CASRSYGTSGSISGELFF. The CDR3 region has the DNA TGTGCCAGCAGATCCTATGGGACTAGCGGGAGTATCTCCGGGGAGCTGTTTTTT.

This clone was counted a few times. The chain links TRBV7-9 to TRBJ1-1; D is possibly TRBD1 (5 bases). In germline, CDR1 is SEHNR, CDR2 FQNEAQ (reference sequence). V lost 5 bases and J lost 4, with 26 bases in between. This CDR3 contains 18 residues. The CDR3 nucleotides read TGTGCCAGCAGCCGATTGGGTGTCAGCGGGGGATTAAGCACTGAAGCTTTCTTT. Encoded protein: CASSRLGVSGGLSTEAFF. Full variable domain (rest looked up from reference TRBV7-9 and TRBJ1-1): DTGVSQNPRHKITKRGQNVTFRCDPISEHNRLYWYRQTLGQGPEFLTYFQNEAQLEKSRLLSDRFSAERPKGSFSTLEIQRTEQGDSAMYLCASSRLGVSGGLSTEAFFGQGTRLTVV.

This chain links TRBV6-6 with TRBJ2-3; 12 bases line up with TRBD2. V shed 2 bases and J 2 bases; nucleotides not matched to a gene: 2. This CDR3 is built from 16 residues. Germline loops: CDR1 MNHNY, CDR2 SVGAGI (reference sequence). CDR3 nucleotides: TGTGCCAGCAGTTACGGACTAGCGGGATTCACAGATACGCAGTATTTT. It codes for CASSYGLAGFTDTQYF.

The V call is TRBV4-3, the J call TRBJ2-7; 11 bases are shared with TRBD2. The CDR3 is 14 amino acids. Germline V gives CDR1 LGHNA, CDR2 YSLEER. Trimming cost V 3 bases and J 4 bases; bases outside gene matches: 2. Written as DNA, the CDR3 is TGCGCCAGCAGCCATGGGACTAGCGGATACGAGCAGTACTTC. Translating it yields CASSHGTSGYEQYF.

The gene calls are TRBV4-3 and TRBJ2-3, with D possibly being TRBD1 or TRBD2 (5 bases each). Germline loops: CDR1 LGHNA, CDR2 YSLEER. The CDR3 totals 13 residues. V lost 5 bases and J 4 bases, leaving 10 bases between the germline ends. The CDR3 DNA follows: TGCGCCAGCAGCGAGGGGTATGCAGATACGCAGTATTTT. Protein: CASSEGYADTQYF.

This sequence joins TRBV30 and TRBJ2-5, with a weak D call TRBD1 (6 bases). Germline assignment: CDR1 GTSNPN and CDR2 SVGIG (reference sequence). This CDR3 comprises 12 residues. Trimming pared 3 bases from V and 3 bases from J, leaving 8 bases between. CDR3 loop: CAWRYREETQYF. As DNA, the CDR3 is TGTGCCTGGAGATACAGGGAAGAGACCCAGTACTTC.

The chain uses TRBV2 and TRBJ2-3; no reliable D call. This CDR3 has 13 residues. V lost 7 bases and J lost 4, with 12 bases in between. Germline V gives CDR1 SNHLY, CDR2 FYNNEI. CDR3 sequence: CASNVNRADTQYF. The CDR3 DNA follows: TGTGCCAGCAACGTCAATCGCGCAGATACGCAGTATTTT.

The chain carries TRBV27 and TRBJ2-7, with 13 positions matching TRBD2. CDR3 size: 16 residues. CDR1 is MNHEY and CDR2 is SMNVEV in the germline V gene (reference sequence). J lost 9 bases, V lost 5 bases, and 13 bases had no gene match. The CDR3 region is CASSGHGLAGEFGQYF. In nucleotides, the CDR3 is TGTGCCAGCAGTGGCCATGGACTAGCGGGAGAGTTCGGGCAGTACTTC.

This clone was observed once. The chain links TRBV7-2 to TRBJ2-2, with D perhaps TRBD2 (5 bases). Per the germline V gene, CDR1 is SGHTA and CDR2 is FQGNSA. The germline V and J ends were trimmed by 1 base and 0 bases, with 6 bases remaining between them. The CDR3 runs to 15 residues. The CDR3 region has the DNA TGTGCCAGCAGCTTAGTGGGAGCGAACACCGGGGAGCTGTTTTTT. Protein sequence: CASSLVGANTGELFF.

This clone was recorded once. This CDR3 is CASSQDRGGSYEQYF. CDR3 nucleotides: TGTGCCAGCAGCCAAGATCGGGGTGGGTCCTACGAGCAGTACTTC. The chain is built from TRBV4-2 and TRBJ2-7; TRBD2 is a possible D gene (5 bases). The CDR3 is 15 residues long. The ends were cut back, 0 bases at V and 1 base at J, with 10 bases in the middle. The V gene's germline CDR1 is LGHNA and CDR2 YNFKEQ.

V gene TRBV27 combines with J gene TRBJ1-1; tentatively, D is TRBD1 (6 bases). The CDR3 length is 13 residues. Trimming stripped 5 bases from V and 11 bases from J, with 18 bases between. The germline V gene has CDR1 MNHEY and CDR2 SMNVEV (reference sequence). CDR3 nucleotides: TGTGCCAGCAGTCCCCAGGGGAGGGGTCAGGCTTTCTTT. It translates to CASSPQGRGQAFF.

The gene calls are TRBV5-1 and TRBJ2-1; no clear D. Looked up from germline, CDR1 is SGHRS and CDR2 is YFSETQ. This CDR3 is 12 amino acids long. Trimming removed 0 bases at V and 9 bases at J, with 7 bases between. CDR3 nucleotide sequence: TGCGCCAGCAGCTTGGAATTTCGTGAGCAGTTCTTC. Translated, it gives CASSLEFREQFF.